The 7 T cell receptor beta chains listed next were all sequenced from one sample in a study of blood T cell repertoires in COVID-19. Sequencing used immunoSEQ multiplex PCR; TCRdb keeps in-frame clones, though not all of them. This sample has fewer than 200,000 clones, with just under 85% found just once. Source material: peripheral blood. The receptors were sampled from a woman older than 75 with COVID-19, enrolled during active disease.

The rearrangement links TRBV27 to TRBJ2-5; TRBD1 might be the D (6 bases). The V end was cut by 6 bases, the J end by 4 bases, with 9 bases between. The CDR3 is 12 amino acids. Germline CDR1 and CDR2: MNHEY and SMNVEV (reference sequence). The CDR3 DNA sequence: TGTGCCAGCAGGGGGGCAGGAGAGACCCAGTACTTC. Protein product: CASRGAGETQYF.

The chain recombines TRBV9 with TRBJ2-1, with TRBD2 identical over 7 bases. Germline V lookup: CDR1 SGDLS, CDR2 YYNGEE. The J segment lost 0 bases and the V segment lost 3 bases, leaving 3 bases of the junction unmatched. This CDR3 contains 15 residues. CDR3 bases: TGTGCCAGCAGCGGGGAGGGGAGCTCCTACAATGAGCAGTTCTTC. Translated, it gives CASSGEGSSYNEQFF.

The chain recombines TRBV4-2 with TRBJ2-7, with D possibly being TRBD1 (6 bases). The germline V gene has CDR1 LGHNA and CDR2 YNFKEQ. The CDR3 contains 15 residues. V shed 2 bases and J shed 7 bases, with 18 bases lying between them. The CDR3 DNA is TGTGCCAGCAGCCAACGGGACATCGAAAGGAGTGAGCAGTACTTC. Translating it yields CASSQRDIERSEQYF.

The J gene is TRBJ2-1, the V gene TRBV6-1; 11 nucleotides match TRBD2. The germline gives CDR1 MNHNS, CDR2 SASEGT. Trimming cost V 0 bases and J 4 bases; bases outside gene matches: 5. The CDR3 runs to 17 residues. This CDR3 reads CASSEAPTSGGYNEQFF. In nucleotides, the CDR3 is TGTGCCAGCAGTGAAGCTCCTACTAGCGGGGGTTACAATGAGCAGTTCTTC.

The genes are TRBV9 and TRBJ1-1; 7 nucleotides match TRBD1. Germline CDR1 SGDLS, CDR2 YYNGEE. The CDR3 totals 13 residues. Trimming removed 2 bases from V and 5 bases from J; junction bases left unmatched: 3. The CDR3 nucleotides read TGTGCCAGCAGCGTCCAGGGGGTTACTGAAGCTTTCTTT. Translating gives CASSVQGVTEAFF.

This clone occurred a few times. The chain recombines TRBV27 with TRBJ1-5; 7 nucleotides align to TRBD1. Looked up from germline, CDR1 is MNHEY and CDR2 is SMNVEV (reference sequence). V shed 5 bases, J shed 2 bases, and the junction held 15 bases outside the gene matches. This CDR3 region has 18 residues. The CDR3 here is CASSPRSLGTVGNQPQHF. The CDR3 nucleotides are TGTGCCAGCAGTCCAAGAAGTCTTGGGACAGTGGGCAATCAGCCCCAGCATTTT.

A few counts support this clone. V gene TRBV7-9 combines with J gene TRBJ1-2, with 9 bases that match TRBD1. The CDR3 contains 15 residues. CDR1 and CDR2 from the germline V gene are SEHNR and FQNEAQ (reference sequence). Losses at the gene ends were 5 bases for V and 4 bases for J; bases not matched to a gene: 8. The CDR3 here is CASSLWAGQGYGYTF. The CDR3 nucleotides are TGTGCCAGCAGCCTGTGGGCGGGACAGGGCTATGGCTACACCTTC.